The clone carrying this TCR beta chain has a count of ten or more. Germline assignment: CDR1 PRHDT and CDR2 FYEKMQ (reference sequence). The CDR3 is 9 amino acids. V lost 4 bases, J lost 13 bases, and 5 bases lay in between. Specified time point: newly diagnosed GD, antithyroid drugs for less than 3 months. Preparation of the TCR library used RNA extracted from PBMCs. Roughly 10 milliliters of peripheral blood were drawn into EDTA tubes. This entry is derived from a study of regulatory T cells in long-lasting Graves disease. Sequencing libraries for TCR beta were prepared with iRepertoire HTBI primers and Arm-PCR of CDR3 regions. Authors' methods: Among the samples, under 70 TRBV and more than twelve TRBJ segments were identified. TCRdb re-called the multiplex PCR reads through MiXCR, storing one row per CDR3 protein. These V and J calls are TCRdb output, not the study's own analysis. Counted here are around 450,000 distinct CDR3 sequences, about 15% occurring once; the ten biggest clones make up about 8.2%.

These data were likewise used in another study, on T cells in Graves' hyperthyroidism and ophthalmopathy. That paper notes: These patients, aged 18 to 65, had recently diagnosed hyperthyroidism lasting under 2 months. The TCR CDR3 was amplified in a first-round RT-PCR using the HTBI primer set.

The J gene is TRBJ2-1, the V gene TRBV13; D remains ambiguous. This material consisted of peripheral blood mononuclear cells (PBMCs), taken at new diagnosis, from a patient treated with antithyroid drugs. The sequence was obtained from a woman aged 40 to 50 with Graves disease. DNA for the CDR3: TGTGCCAGCAGCTCGGACCAGTTCTTC. Its translation: CASSSDQFF.